The source of this T cell receptor beta chain is a study of blood T cell repertoires in COVID-19. V lost 1 base, J lost 4 bases, and 10 bases lay in between. There are 14 residues in the CDR3. Germline CDR1 and CDR2: LNHNV and YYDKDF (reference sequence). Assay: immunoSEQ multiplex PCR; the TCRdb copy retains only in-frame clones and omits some. The top ten clones hold roughly 3.8% of a sample with about 200,000 clones, 65% to 90% of them seen once. With respect to this clone: This specimen includes other DNA sequences encoding the same CDR3.

V usage is TRBV15 and J usage is TRBJ2-5; D is possibly TRBD1 (5 bases). The TCR was taken from a woman aged 35 to 49 with acute COVID-19. The material sequenced was PBMCs or T cells enriched from blood (not recorded which). CDR3: CATSRVQGLETQYF. CDR3 nucleotides: TGTGCCACCAGCAGAGTCCAGGGTTTAGAGACCCAGTACTTC.